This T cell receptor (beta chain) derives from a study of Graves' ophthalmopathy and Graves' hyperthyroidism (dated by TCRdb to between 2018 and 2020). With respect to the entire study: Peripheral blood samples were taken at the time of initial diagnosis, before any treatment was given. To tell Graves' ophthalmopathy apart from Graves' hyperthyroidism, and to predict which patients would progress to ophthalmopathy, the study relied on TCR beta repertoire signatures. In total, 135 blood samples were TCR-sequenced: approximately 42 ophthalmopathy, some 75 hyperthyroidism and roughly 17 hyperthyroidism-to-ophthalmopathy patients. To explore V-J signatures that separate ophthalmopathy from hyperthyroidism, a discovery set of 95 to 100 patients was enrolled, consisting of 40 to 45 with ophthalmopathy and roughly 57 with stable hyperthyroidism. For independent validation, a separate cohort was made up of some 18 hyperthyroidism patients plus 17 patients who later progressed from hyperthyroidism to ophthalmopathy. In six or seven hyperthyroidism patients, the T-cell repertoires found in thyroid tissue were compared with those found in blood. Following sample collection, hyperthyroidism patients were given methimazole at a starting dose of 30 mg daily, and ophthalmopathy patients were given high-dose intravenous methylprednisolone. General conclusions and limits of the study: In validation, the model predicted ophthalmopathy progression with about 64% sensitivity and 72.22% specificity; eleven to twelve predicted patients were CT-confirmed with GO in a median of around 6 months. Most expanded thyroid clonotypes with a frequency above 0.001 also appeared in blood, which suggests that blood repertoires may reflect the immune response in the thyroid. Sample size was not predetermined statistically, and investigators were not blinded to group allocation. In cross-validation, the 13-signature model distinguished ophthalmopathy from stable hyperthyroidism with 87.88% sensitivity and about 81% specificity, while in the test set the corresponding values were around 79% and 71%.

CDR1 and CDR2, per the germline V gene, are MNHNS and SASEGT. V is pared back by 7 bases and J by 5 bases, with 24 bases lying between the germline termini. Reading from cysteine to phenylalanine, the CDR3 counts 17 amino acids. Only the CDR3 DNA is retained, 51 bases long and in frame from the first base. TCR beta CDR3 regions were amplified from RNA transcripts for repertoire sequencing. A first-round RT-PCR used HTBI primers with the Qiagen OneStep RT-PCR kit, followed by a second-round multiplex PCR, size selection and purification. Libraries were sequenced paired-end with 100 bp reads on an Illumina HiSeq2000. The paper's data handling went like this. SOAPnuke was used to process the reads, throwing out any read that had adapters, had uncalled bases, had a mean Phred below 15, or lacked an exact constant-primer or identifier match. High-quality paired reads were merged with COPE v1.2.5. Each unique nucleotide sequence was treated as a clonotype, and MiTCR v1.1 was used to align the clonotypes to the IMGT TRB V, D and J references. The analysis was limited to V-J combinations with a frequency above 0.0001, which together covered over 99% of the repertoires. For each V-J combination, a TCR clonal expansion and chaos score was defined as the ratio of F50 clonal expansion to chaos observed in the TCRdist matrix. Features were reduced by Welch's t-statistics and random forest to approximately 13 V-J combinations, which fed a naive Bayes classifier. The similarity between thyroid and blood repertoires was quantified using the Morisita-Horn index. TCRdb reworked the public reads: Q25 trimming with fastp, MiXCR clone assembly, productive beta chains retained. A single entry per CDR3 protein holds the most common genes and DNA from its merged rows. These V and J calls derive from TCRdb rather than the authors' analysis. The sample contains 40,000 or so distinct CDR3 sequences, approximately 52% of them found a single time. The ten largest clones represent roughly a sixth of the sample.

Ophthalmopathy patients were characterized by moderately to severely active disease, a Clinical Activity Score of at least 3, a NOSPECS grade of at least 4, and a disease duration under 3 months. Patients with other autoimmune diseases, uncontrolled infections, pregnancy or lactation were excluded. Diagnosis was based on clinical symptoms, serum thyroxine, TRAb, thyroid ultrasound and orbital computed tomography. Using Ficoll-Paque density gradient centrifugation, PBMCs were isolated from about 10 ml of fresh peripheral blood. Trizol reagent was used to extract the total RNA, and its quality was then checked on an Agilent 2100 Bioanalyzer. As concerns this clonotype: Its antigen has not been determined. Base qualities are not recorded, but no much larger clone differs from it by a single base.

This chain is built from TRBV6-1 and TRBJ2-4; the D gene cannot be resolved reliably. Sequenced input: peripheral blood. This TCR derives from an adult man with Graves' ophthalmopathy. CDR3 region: CASNNYVLSGRENIQYF. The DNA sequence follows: TGTGCCAGCAACAATTACGTTCTTTCGGGCAGAGAAAACATTCAGTACTTC.